This is a list of T cell receptor beta chains from one sample in a study of blood T cell repertoires in COVID-19. Libraries were prepared by immunoSEQ multiplex PCR; TCRdb keeps only in-frame clonotypes and omits some of them. The sample yields 200,000 to 250,000 clones, 70% to 90% seen once. Sequencing used peripheral blood. These TCRs come from a man aged 35 to 55 with acute or convalescent COVID-19. Both conserved end residues are part of each CDR3. A D gene is named only where the DNA matches it firmly. Clone size appears in some rows only: once, few, many, or a class for an expanded clone.

size	length	D	J	V	DNA	CDR3
-	16	-	TRBJ2-1	TRBV4-2	TGTGCCAGCAGCCATTCAGGTTCTAGCTCCTACAATAAGCAGTTCTTC	CASSHSGSSSYNKQFF
few	15	-	TRBJ1-3	TRBV9	TGTGCCAGCAGCTCTCAGATCAGCTCTGGAAACACCATATATTTT	CASSSQISSGNTIYF
-	14	-	TRBJ1-3	TRBV5-1	TGCGCCAGCAGCCGGGCCGTCTCCGGGGACACCATATATTTT	CASSRAVSGDTIYF
-	12	TRBD1	TRBJ2-1	TRBV11-2	TGTGCCAGCAGGACAGGGGGCGGTGAGCAGTTCTTC	CASRTGGGEQFF
-	14	TRBD2	TRBJ2-7	TRBV28	TGTGCCAGCAGCCTAGCGGGGGGTGTGTACGAGCAGTACTTC	CASSLAGGVYEQYF
-	16	TRBD1	TRBJ1-2	TRBV19	TGTGCCACCAAGCCGGGACAGGGGGTCCCAAACTATGGCTACACCTTC	CATKPGQGVPNYGYTF
once	13	TRBD2	TRBJ2-7	TRBV19	TGTGCCAGTAGTATGGGCGGGGGAATCGAGCAGTACTTC	CASSMGGGIEQYF
-	14	TRBD1	TRBJ1-1	TRBV19	TGTGCCAGTAGTGTACAGGGGTCGGACACTGAAGCTTTCTTT	CASSVQGSDTEAFF
-	13	-	TRBJ2-5	TRBV7-2	TGTGCCAGCAGCTTACAGGGGCAAGAGACCCAGTACTTC	CASSLQGQETQYF
-	16	TRBD1	TRBJ1-4	TRBV28	TGTGCCAGCAGTTTCCAGGGGGCGAGAACTAATGAAAAACTGTTTTTT	CASSFQGARTNEKLFF
-	16	TRBD2	TRBJ2-1	TRBV4-1	TGCGCCAGCAGCCAAGTCGGACTAGCGGGGAACAATGAGCAGTTCTTC	CASSQVGLAGNNEQFF
-	17	-	TRBJ2-7	TRBV10-1	TGCGCCAGCACTCCGCCTCTAATCAGGGTAAGTGACTACGAGCAGTACTTC	CASTPPLIRVSDYEQYF
-	15	TRBD1	TRBJ2-2	TRBV7-6	TGTGCCAGCAGCGTACGGGACAGCTACACCGGGGAGCTGTTTTTT	CASSVRDSYTGELFF
-	15	-	TRBJ1-2	TRBV15	TGTGCCACCAGCCGGGAGGACAGCGGCAACTATGGCTACACCTTC	CATSREDSGNYGYTF
-	14	-	TRBJ1-5	TRBV9	TGTGCCAGCAGCGTTTCCGGGGGTAATCAGCCCCAGCATTTT	CASSVSGGNQPQHF
-	15	TRBD1	TRBJ2-5	TRBV6-5	TGTGCCAGCAGCCGCAAATCAGGGGGTGGCGAGACCCAGTACTTC	CASSRKSGGGETQYF
-	16	TRBD2	TRBJ2-1	TRBV7-2	TGTGCCAGCAGCTGGGCTAGCGGGGGGGCTAGAAATGAGCAGTTCTTC	CASSWASGGARNEQFF
-	15	-	TRBJ2-1	TRBV5-1	TGCGCCAGCAGCTTGGGACAGGTCACCTACAATGAGCAGTTCTTC	CASSLGQVTYNEQFF
-	12	TRBD1	TRBJ1-2	TRBV7-9	TGTGCCAGCAGCACGGAGACAGGGAAGATCACCTTC	CASSTETGKITF
-	17	-	TRBJ2-5	TRBV4-1	TGCGCCAGCAGCGCGGGACTCACTGAATCGTACCAAGAGACCCAGTACTTC	CASSAGLTESYQETQYF
-	17	-	TRBJ1-3	TRBV4-3	TGCGCCAGCAGCCAAGATCTTGGGGCGAGCTCTGGAAACACCATATATTTT	CASSQDLGASSGNTIYF
-	15	-	TRBJ1-2	TRBV10-3	TGTGCCATCAGTGAGTCAAGAGGAGGGATCTATGGCTACACCTTC	CAISESRGGIYGYTF
-	16	-	TRBJ2-7	TRBV27	TGTGCCAGCAGTTTATCTGGGGGCTACCTCCGGCACGAGCAGTACTTC	CASSLSGGYLRHEQYF
-	14	-	TRBJ1-2	TRBV19	TGTGCCAGTAGTATCAATACCGAGAACTATGGCTACACCTTC	CASSINTENYGYTF
once	14	TRBD2	TRBJ2-1	TRBV6-5	TGTGCCAGCACCCCCCCGGGAGGCCACAATGAGCAGTTCTTC	CASTPPGGHNEQFF
-	14	-	TRBJ1-1	TRBV5-4	TGTGCCAGCAGCTTGGCCTCCCCGGGAACTGAAGCTTTCTTT	CASSLASPGTEAFF
-	12	-	TRBJ1-6	TRBV5-3	TGTGCCAGAAGCCCCATGAATTCACCCCTCCACTTT	CARSPMNSPLHF
-	16	TRBD1	TRBJ2-7	TRBV7-6	TGTGCCAGCAGCTTAGTTTCCGGGACAGGGTCGGGGGAGCAGTACTTC	CASSLVSGTGSGEQYF
-	13	TRBD1	TRBJ1-1	TRBV4-2	TGTGCCAGCAGCCAAGATCTCAGGGGGGAAGCTTTCTTT	CASSQDLRGEAFF
-	13	-	TRBJ1-1	TRBV2	TGTGCCAGCAGTCTTCGGACTAACACTGAAGCTTTCTTT	CASSLRTNTEAFF
few	16	-	TRBJ1-6	TRBV9	TGTGCCAGCAGCGTAGCGGGTGACAGGCTTAATTCACCCCTCCACTTT	CASSVAGDRLNSPLHF
-	16	-	TRBJ2-3	TRBV9	TGTGCCAGCAGCGTAGGGGCCCCAAGAGGGCCAGATACGCAGTATTTT	CASSVGAPRGPDTQYF
-	14	TRBD1	TRBJ1-1	TRBV4-1	TGCGCCAGCAGTCCCCGACAGGGGAGCACTGAAGCTTTCTTT	CASSPRQGSTEAFF
-	16	-	TRBJ1-2	TRBV3-1/TRBV3-2	TGTGCCAGCAGCCAGATGGACAGACAACCAAGCTATGGCTACACCTTC	CASSQMDRQPSYGYTF
-	13	-	TRBJ2-5	TRBV18	TGTGCCAGCTCACCCCTAGGGGCAGAGACCCAGTACTTC	CASSPLGAETQYF
-	13	-	TRBJ1-2	TRBV30	TGTGCCTGGAGTAGCACGGGATTCGATGGCTACACCTTC	CAWSSTGFDGYTF
-	13	-	TRBJ1-2	TRBV30	TGTGCCTGGAGTGGTCAGGGCTTCTATGGCTACACCTTC	CAWSGQGFYGYTF
-	16	TRBD1	TRBJ1-1	TRBV4-1	TGCGCCAGCAGCCAATTGTCCGGGACAGTGAACACTGAAGCTTTCTTT	CASSQLSGTVNTEAFF
once	15	TRBD1	TRBJ2-3	TRBV15	TGTGCCACCAGCAGCCGGGACAGTCGCACAGATACGCAGTATTTT	CATSSRDSRTDTQYF
-	17	-	TRBJ1-4	TRBV4-1	TGCGCCAGCAGCCAAGAATCGTCCCTCGCAACTAATGAAAAACTGTTTTTT	CASSQESSLATNEKLFF
-	15	-	TRBJ2-1	TRBV4-2	TGTGCCAGCAGCCCAAGCCTGATGGGGAGGAATGAGCAGTTCTTC	CASSPSLMGRNEQFF
-	13	-	TRBJ1-2	TRBV3-1/TRBV3-2	TGTGCCAGCAACCTCGGGAGCAACGATGGCTACACCTTC	CASNLGSNDGYTF
-	17	TRBD1	TRBJ2-6	TRBV19	TGTGCCAGTATCTCGGGGACCGGGACAGGTAAAACCAACGTCCTGACTTTC	CASISGTGTGKTNVLTF
-	18	TRBD1	TRBJ1-4	TRBV25-1	TGTGCCAGCAGTGAACACCCCACGTACACGCGGGACAGCGAAAAACTGTTTTTT	CASSEHPTYTRDSEKLFF
few	14	-	TRBJ1-1	TRBV5-1	TGCGCCAGCAGCATGGCGCCCCAGGGCCCTGAAGCTTTCTTT	CASSMAPQGPEAFF
-	16	TRBD1	TRBJ1-3	TRBV3-1/TRBV3-2	TGTGCCAGCAGCCAAGACGGGACAGGGGGCGGAAACACCATATATTTT	CASSQDGTGGGNTIYF
-	16	TRBD2	TRBJ2-5	TRBV15	TGTGCCACCAGCAGAGCCCTAGCGGGGAACCAAGAGACCCAGTACTTC	CATSRALAGNQETQYF
-	13	-	TRBJ1-2	TRBV7-6	TGTGCCAGCAGCTTAAGCAGGGAGGGTGGCTACACCTTC	CASSLSREGGYTF
-	13	-	TRBJ2-2	TRBV3-1/TRBV3-2	TGTGCCAGCAGCCGACTAGAAACCGGGGAGCTGTTTTTT	CASSRLETGELFF
many	14	-	TRBJ1-4	TRBV2	TGTGCCAGCAGGGCGGGGGCAACTAATGAAAAACTGTTTTTT	CASRAGATNEKLFF
-	14	TRBD1	TRBJ1-5	TRBV9	TGTGCCAGCAGCGTAGGGGACAGGGGTCAGCCCCAGCATTTT	CASSVGDRGQPQHF
-	19	TRBD1	TRBJ1-2	TRBV24-1	TGTGCCACCAGTGATTCCTCGCCGAGTCGGACAGGGGCTAACTATGGCTACACCTTC	CATSDSSPSRTGANYGYTF
-	15	-	TRBJ1-3	TRBV5-6	TGTGCCAGCAGCCTGAGGGCGGGGACTGGAAACACCATATATTTT	CASSLRAGTGNTIYF